This T cell receptor (beta chain) was identified during a study of T cell responses to AZD1222 COVID-19 vaccine (dated by TCRdb to the early 2020s). For the wider study: AZD1222 recipients whose second dose came at about 4 weeks and those whose second dose came at about 12 weeks were combined into one group, since spike-specific TCR depth and breadth did not differ between the two schedules. A total of over 230 trial participants underwent TCR sequencing, of whom 207 had received two doses of AZD1222 and about 26 had received two doses of the MenACWY control vaccine. Enrollment into the trials was organized by age into subgroups of 18-55, 56-69 and 70-plus years, and those subgroups contained about 150, 27 and 61 TCR-sequenced participants, respectively. What the work shows at the level of the full study, not this receptor alone: After two AZD1222 doses, spike-specific TCR breadth and depth were significantly higher than at day 0 and than in MenACWY recipients. CD4 TCRs associated with the vaccine covered the entire spike protein, and the dominant responses were in regions 160-218 and 743-854. Because no day 14 peak-response samples were available, repertoires were characterized only after the peak T cell response. Reportedly, close to half of the unique spike-specific TCRs recognized epitopes lying outside the regions that are mutated in the B.1.351 and B.1.1.7 variants. The 56-69-year group was small, and its depth increase did not reach significance, likely because of low power. Conclusions about previously exposed vaccinees are limited because only six or seven AZD1222 recipients were SARS-CoV-2 seropositive at baseline. Participants were mostly white British and included more females than males, and it was suggested by the authors that clonal diversity may have been underestimated.

The CDR3 regions of human TCRbeta chains were analyzed by immunosequencing. As for the original processing: TCRs in the repertoires were matched against a reference library of SARS-CoV-2-specific TCRs that had been generated with the MIRA antigen-specificity platform. Breadth was defined as the fraction of unique TCRs that were SARS-CoV-2-associated. Depth was defined as the fraction of total T cells that were SARS-CoV-2-associated. Using the MIRA data, every spike-specific TCR was mapped to the spike region that the TCR reacted to and assigned to either a CD4 or a CD8 class. Log10-transformed breadth and depth values were compared by one-way ANOVA with Sidak's multiple comparisons tests. This immuneACCESS table, as held by TCRdb, lists in-frame sequences with V and J called but not all clones. Of the missing ones, under half trace to an unresolved V gene in checked studies; the others have no known cause. From that table come the V and J calls and clone size; the DNA was used to work out D and trimming. The sample has 75,000 to 100,000 clones on record, roughly 91% of them singletons. The ten biggest clones cover just under 7.5% of the sample.

The label giving this sample's time point can be read as: baseline before first vaccination. Vaccinee samples were obtained from the UK trials COV001 and COV002, which included a single-blind randomized controlled phase 2/3 trial of AZD1222 (ChAdOx1 nCoV-19) in healthy adults. For TCRbeta chain sequencing, PBMC samples from trial participants were taken at day 0 and at day 28 after the second dose. Counted from cysteine to phenylalanine, this CDR3 has 13 amino acids. Only the CDR3 part of the read is kept: 39 bases, read in frame from the first base. The V end loses 7 bases and the J end loses 7 bases, and a stretch of 14 bases separates them. From the germline V gene, CDR1 is MDHEN and CDR2 is SYDVKM. Points on this clone: Its antigen remains unidentified. Nothing much larger sits one base from this clone, and base qualities are not available.

Here the sequenced sample was peripheral blood, taken on day 0 of AZD1222 vaccination. Recombination linked TRBV28 to TRBJ1-5; the D gene is not confidently resolved. The sequence came from an adult in good health. The CDR3 in this case is CASTQEREQPQHF. The nucleotide sequence is given as TGTGCCAGCACCCAAGAAAGGGAGCAGCCCCAGCATTTT.